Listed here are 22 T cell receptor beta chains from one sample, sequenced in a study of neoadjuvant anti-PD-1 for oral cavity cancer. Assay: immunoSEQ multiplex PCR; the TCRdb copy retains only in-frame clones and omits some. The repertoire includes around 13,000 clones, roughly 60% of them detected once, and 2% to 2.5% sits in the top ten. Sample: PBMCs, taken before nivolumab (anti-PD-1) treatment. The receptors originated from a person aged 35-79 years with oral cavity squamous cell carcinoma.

CDR3 nucleotide sequence: TGCGCCATCGGAGTATCGGCAGATACGCAGTATTTT. Encoded protein: CAIGVSADTQYF. The V gene is TRBV10-2, the J gene TRBJ2-3; D uncertain. Germline CDR1 WSHSY, CDR2 SAAADI. The CDR3 is 12 amino acids. Trimming pared 10 bases from V and 4 bases from J, leaving 12 bases between.

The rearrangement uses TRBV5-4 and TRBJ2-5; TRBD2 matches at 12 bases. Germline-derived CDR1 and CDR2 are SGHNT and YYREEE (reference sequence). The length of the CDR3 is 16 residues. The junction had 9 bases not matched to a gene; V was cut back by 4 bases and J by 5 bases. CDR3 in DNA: TGTGCCAGCAGCCGCTGGACTAGCGGGATATCCGAGACCCAGTACTTC. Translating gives CASSRWTSGISETQYF.

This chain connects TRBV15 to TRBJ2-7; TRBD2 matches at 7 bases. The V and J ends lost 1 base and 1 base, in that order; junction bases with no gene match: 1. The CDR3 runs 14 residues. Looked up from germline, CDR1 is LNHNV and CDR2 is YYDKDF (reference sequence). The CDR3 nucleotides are TGTGCCACCAGCAGAGGGGGGGGTTCCTACGAGCAGTACTTC. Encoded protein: CATSRGGGSYEQYF.

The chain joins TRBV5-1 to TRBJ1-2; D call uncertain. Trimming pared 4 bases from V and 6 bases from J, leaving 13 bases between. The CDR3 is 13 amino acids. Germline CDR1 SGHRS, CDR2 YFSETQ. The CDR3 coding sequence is TGCGCCAGCAGCCCGCTGGGCGGGAATGGCTACACCTTC. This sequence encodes CASSPLGGNGYTF.

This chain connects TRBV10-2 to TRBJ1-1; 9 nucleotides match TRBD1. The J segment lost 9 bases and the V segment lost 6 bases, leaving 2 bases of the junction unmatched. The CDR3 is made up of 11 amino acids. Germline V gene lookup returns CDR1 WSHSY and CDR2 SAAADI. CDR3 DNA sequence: TGCGCCAGCAGGGGACAGGGAAAAGCTTTCTTT. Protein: CASRGQGKAFF.

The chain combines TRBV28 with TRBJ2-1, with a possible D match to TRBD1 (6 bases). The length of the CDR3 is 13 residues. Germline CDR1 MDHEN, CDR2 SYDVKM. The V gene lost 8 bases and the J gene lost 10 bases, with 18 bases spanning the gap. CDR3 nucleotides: TGTGCCAGCCGACCGTACAGGGATGACGAGCAGTTCTTC. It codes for CASRPYRDDEQFF.

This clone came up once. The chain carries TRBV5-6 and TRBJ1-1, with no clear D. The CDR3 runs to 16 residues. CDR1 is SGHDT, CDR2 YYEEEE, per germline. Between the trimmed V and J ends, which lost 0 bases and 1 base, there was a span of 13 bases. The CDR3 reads CASSLDGGVRNTEAFF. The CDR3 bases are TGTGCCAGCAGCTTGGACGGCGGGGTGCGGAACACTGAAGCTTTCTTT.

CDR3 sequence (DNA): TGCGCCAGCAGCTCTCAGGGTAACTATGGCTACACCTTC. Amino acids: CASSSQGNYGYTF. The chain links TRBV5-1 to TRBJ1-2; D possibly corresponds to TRBD1 (5 bases). The length of the CDR3 is 13 residues. Germline V gene data show CDR1 as SGHRS and CDR2 as YFSETQ. Trimming cost V 3 bases and J 1 base, with 7 bases left between them.

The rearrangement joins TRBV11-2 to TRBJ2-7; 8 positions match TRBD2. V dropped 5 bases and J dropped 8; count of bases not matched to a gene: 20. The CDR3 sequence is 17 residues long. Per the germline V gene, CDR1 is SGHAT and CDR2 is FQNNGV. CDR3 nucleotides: TGTGCCAGCAGCCGCTTGGTCCAGCGGGAGATATTTGTACAGCAGTACTTC. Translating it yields CASSRLVQREIFVQQYF.

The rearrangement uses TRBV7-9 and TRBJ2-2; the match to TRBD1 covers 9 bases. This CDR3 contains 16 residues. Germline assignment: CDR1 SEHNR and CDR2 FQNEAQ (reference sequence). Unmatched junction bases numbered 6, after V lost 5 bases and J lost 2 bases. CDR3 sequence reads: CASSTTDRGNTGELFF. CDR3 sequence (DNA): TGTGCCAGCAGCACCACGGACAGGGGAAACACCGGGGAGCTGTTTTTT.

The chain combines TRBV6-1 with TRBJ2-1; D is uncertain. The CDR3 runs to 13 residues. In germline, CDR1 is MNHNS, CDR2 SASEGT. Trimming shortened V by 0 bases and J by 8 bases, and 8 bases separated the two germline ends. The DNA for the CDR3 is TGTGCCAGCAGTGAAGCGAATGGCGATGAGCAGTTCTTC. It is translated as CASSEANGDEQFF.

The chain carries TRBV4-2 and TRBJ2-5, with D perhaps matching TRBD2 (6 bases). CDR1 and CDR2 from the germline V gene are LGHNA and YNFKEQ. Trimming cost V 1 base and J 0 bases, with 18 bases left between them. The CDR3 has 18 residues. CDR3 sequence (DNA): TGTGCCAGCAGCCAAGTTTTGGCGGGGAGACCGTACCAAGAGACCCAGTACTTC. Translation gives CASSQVLAGRPYQETQYF.

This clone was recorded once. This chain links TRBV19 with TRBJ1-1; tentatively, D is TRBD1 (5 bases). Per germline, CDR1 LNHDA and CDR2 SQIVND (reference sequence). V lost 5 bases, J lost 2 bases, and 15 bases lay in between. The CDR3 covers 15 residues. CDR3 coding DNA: TGTGCCAGTAGTCCCCAGCCGACAGTCAACACTGAAGCTTTCTTT. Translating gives CASSPQPTVNTEAFF.

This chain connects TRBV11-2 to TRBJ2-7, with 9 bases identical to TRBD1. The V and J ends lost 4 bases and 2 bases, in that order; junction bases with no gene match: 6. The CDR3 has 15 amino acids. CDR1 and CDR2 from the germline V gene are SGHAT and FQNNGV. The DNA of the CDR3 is TGTGCCAGCAGCTCAGAGCGGACAGGGGCCTACGAGCAGTACTTC. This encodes CASSSERTGAYEQYF.

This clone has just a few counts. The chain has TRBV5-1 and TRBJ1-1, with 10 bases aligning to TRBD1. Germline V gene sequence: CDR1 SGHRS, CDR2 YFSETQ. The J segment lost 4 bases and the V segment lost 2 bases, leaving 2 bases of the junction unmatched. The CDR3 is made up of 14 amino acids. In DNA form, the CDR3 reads TGCGCCAGCAGCTTACGGACAGGGGGCACTGAAGCTTTCTTT. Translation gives CASSLRTGGTEAFF.

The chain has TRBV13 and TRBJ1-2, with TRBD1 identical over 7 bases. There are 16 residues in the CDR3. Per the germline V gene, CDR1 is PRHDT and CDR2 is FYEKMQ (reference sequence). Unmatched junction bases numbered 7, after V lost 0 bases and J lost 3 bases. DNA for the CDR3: TGTGCCAGCAGCTTAGGGTCTAGGGGGCGCGACTATGGCTACACCTTC. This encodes CASSLGSRGRDYGYTF.

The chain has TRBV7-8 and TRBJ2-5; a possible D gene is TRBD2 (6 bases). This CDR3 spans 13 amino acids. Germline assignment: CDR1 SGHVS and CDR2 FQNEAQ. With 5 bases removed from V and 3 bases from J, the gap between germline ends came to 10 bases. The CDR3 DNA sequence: TGTGCCAGCAGCCGGGGCGGGGAAGAGACCCAGTACTTC. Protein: CASSRGGEETQYF.

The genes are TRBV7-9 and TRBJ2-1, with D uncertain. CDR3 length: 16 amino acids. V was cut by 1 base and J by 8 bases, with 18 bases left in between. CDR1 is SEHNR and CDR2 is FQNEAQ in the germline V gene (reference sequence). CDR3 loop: CASSLGVSGLEDEQFF. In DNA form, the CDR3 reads TGTGCCAGCAGCTTAGGAGTCTCTGGCCTTGAGGATGAGCAGTTCTTC. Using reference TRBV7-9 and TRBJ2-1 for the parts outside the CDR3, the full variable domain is DTGVSQNPRHKITKRGQNVTFRCDPISEHNRLYWYRQTLGQGPEFLTYFQNEAQLEKSRLLSDRFSAERPKGSFSTLEIQRTEQGDSAMYLCASSLGVSGLEDEQFFGPGTRLTVL.

The DNA for the CDR3 is TGTGCCAGCAGCTTGGCCGCTCAAGAGACCCAGTACTTC. Encoded protein: CASSLAAQETQYF. The chain carries TRBV5-4 and TRBJ2-5; no clear D gene. V was shortened by 0 bases and J by 2 bases, with 5 bases between the two germline ends. The CDR3 is 13 residues long. Germline V lookup: CDR1 SGHNT, CDR2 YYREEE (reference sequence).

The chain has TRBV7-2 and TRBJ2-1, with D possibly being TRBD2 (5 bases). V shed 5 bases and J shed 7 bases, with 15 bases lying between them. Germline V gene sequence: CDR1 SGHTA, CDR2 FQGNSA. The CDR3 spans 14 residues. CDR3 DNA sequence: TGTGCCAGCAGCCCTGGCCTGACGGGGAATGAGCAGTTCTTC. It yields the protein CASSPGLTGNEQFF.

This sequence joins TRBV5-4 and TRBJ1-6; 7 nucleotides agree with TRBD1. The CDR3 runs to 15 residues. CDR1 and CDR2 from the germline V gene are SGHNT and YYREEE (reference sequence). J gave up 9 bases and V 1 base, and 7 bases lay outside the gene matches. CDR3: CASSLTGVTASPLHF. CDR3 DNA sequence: TGTGCCAGCAGCTTGACAGGGGTTACAGCTTCACCCCTCCACTTT.

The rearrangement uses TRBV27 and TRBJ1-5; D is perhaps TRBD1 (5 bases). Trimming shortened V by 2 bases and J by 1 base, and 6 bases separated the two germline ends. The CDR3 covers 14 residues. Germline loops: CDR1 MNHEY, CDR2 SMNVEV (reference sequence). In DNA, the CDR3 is TGTGCCAGCAGTTTACGGGACAGCAATCAGCCCCAGCATTTT. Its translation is CASSLRDSNQPQHF.